This TCR beta chain was sequenced for a study of cytomegalovirus exposure and HLA in healthy donors. Looking at the study overall: Around 89 million unique TCRs from HLA-typed donors made up an early data release.

A remark on this clone: Its antigen is unidentified.

General study findings and limits: Associated with cytomegalovirus, according to the listing, were 150 to 200 TCR beta chains.

The PCR used 60 Vbeta and 13 Jbeta primers. Here immunoSEQ multiplex PCR was the method, and the copy in TCRdb shows in-frame clones only, minus some. The sample records over 150,000 clones, about four fifths being singletons. CDR3 length equals 14 residues. Germline V gives CDR1 SGHTA, CDR2 FQGNSA. Trimming stripped 2 bases from V and 4 bases from J, with 11 bases between. The sequenced sample consisted of PBMCs. V usage is TRBV7-2 and J usage is TRBJ1-2; D is perhaps TRBD1 (6 bases). The receptor's source is a man aged 50-60 years in good health and CMV-seronegative. CDR3 in amino acids: CASSLRTEGYGYTF. The CDR3 nucleotides are TGTGCCAGCAGCTTAAGGACAGAGGGCTATGGCTACACCTTC.